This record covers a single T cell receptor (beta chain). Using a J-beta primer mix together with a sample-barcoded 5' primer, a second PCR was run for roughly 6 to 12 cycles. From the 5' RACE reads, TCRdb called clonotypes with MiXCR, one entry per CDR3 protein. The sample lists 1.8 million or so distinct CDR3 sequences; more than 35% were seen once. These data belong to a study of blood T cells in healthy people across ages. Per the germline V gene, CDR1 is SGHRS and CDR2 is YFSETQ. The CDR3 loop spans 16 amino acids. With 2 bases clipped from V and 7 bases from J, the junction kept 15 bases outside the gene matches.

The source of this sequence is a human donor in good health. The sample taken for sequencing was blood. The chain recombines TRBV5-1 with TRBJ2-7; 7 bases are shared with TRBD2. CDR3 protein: CASSLKSGDLAWEQYF. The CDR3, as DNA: TGCGCCAGCAGCTTAAAAAGCGGGGATCTAGCGTGGGAGCAGTACTTC.